The 10 T cell receptor beta chains below were found in one sample sequenced in a study of metastatic and nonmetastatic thyroid tumors. TCRdb reprocessed the PCR reads using MiXCR. The sample includes 15,000 to 20,000 clones, approximately 35% of them seen just once. Thyroid surgery was performed in patients who had received no treatment beforehand. The sample consisted of tumor tissue. These receptors were taken from a male donor with papillary thyroid cancer or a benign thyroid nodule (not recorded which). Some clones in this sample may be carry-over from other donors' samples.

At least ten counts were recorded for this clone. The genes are TRBV6-1 and TRBJ2-5, with D hard to call. Per germline, CDR1 MNHNS and CDR2 SASEGT. V was cut by 0 bases and J by 5 bases, with 7 bases left in between. The CDR3 contains 13 residues. The CDR3 DNA reads as TGTGCCAGCAGTGAAGCGGGCTGGGAGACCCAGTACTTC. This encodes CASSEAGWETQYF.

The count of this clone is one. Without the conserved terminal phenylalanine or tryptophan, this CDR3 likely stems from a read error. The CDR3 loop is CASSQSGGPPYKQYP. The CDR3 DNA reads as TGTGCCAGCAGCCAGTCAGGGGGCCCGCCCTACAAGCAGTACCCC. The rearrangement joins TRBV7-9 to TRBJ2-7, with 8 bases fitting TRBD1. Per germline, CDR1 SEHNR and CDR2 FQNEAQ (reference sequence). There are 15 residues in the CDR3.

The genes are TRBV20-1 and TRBJ2-7, with D hard to call. The CDR3 is made up of 14 amino acids. V gave up 4 bases and J gave up 5 bases, with 18 bases separating them. From germline, CDR1 is DFQATT and CDR2 SNEGSKA (reference sequence). As DNA, the CDR3 is TGCAGTGCTACAGTCGTCACTCTCGGTAACGAGCAGTACTTC. Its translation is CSATVVTLGNEQYF.

Concerning this clone: The final CDR3 position lacks the conserved phenylalanine or tryptophan, pointing to a likely read error. The chain links TRBV6-2 or TRBV6-3 to TRBJ2-5; D might be TRBD2 (5 bases). V was shortened by 10 bases and J by 11 bases, with 26 bases between the two germline ends. CDR3 length: 14 residues. From germline, CDR1 is MNHEY and CDR2 SVGEGT. This chain's CDR3 is CATADSLDQDTQYN. Written as DNA, the CDR3 is TGTGCCACCGCGGACTCTTTGGATCAGGATACACAGTACAAC.

This clone ranks as medium-sized. The V call is TRBV9, the J call TRBJ2-2, with 8 bases identical to TRBD1. This CDR3 has 15 amino acids. Germline V lookup: CDR1 SGDLS, CDR2 YYNGEE. Trimming removed 1 base from V and 4 bases from J; junction bases left unmatched: 3. For the CDR3, the DNA is TGTGCCAGCAGCGTATGGCAGGGGGCCACCGGGGAGCTGTTTTTT. Encoded protein: CASSVWQGATGELFF.

This chain links TRBV20-1 with TRBJ2-7, with D perhaps matching TRBD2 (5 bases). Looked up from germline, CDR1 is DFQATT and CDR2 is SNEGSKA (reference sequence). The CDR3 has 15 residues. Between the trimmed V and J ends, which lost 2 bases and 3 bases, there was a span of 17 bases. The CDR3 here is CSARSALSGLYEQYF. CDR3 sequence (DNA): TGCAGTGCTAGAAGCGCGCTTTCAGGACTCTACGAGCAGTACTTC.

This clone was seen repeatedly, ten times or more. The gene calls are TRBV7-3 and TRBJ2-3; D remains ambiguous. V lost 0 bases, J lost 0 bases, and 4 bases lay in between. CDR3 length equals 14 residues. Germline CDR1 and CDR2: SGHTA and FQGTGA. Here the CDR3 reads CASSLTASTDTQYF. CDR3 nucleotides: TGTGCCAGCAGCTTAACGGCTAGCACAGATACGCAGTATTTT.

This clone was recorded at least ten times. The chain combines TRBV6-1 with TRBJ2-3; TRBD1 might be the D (6 bases). This CDR3 has 14 residues. Per germline, CDR1 MNHNS and CDR2 SASEGT. The germline V and J ends were trimmed by 5 bases and 2 bases, with 11 bases remaining between them. The CDR3 region has the DNA TGTGCCAGCAGTAACAGGGATCTCACAGATACGCAGTATTTT. Amino acid sequence: CASSNRDLTDTQYF.

There are many counts of this clone. V is TRBV7-2 and J is TRBJ1-5; the D is unclear. From germline, CDR1 is SGHTA and CDR2 FQGNSA. V was trimmed by 2 bases and J by 4 bases, leaving 6 bases between them. The CDR3 totals 13 residues. CDR3 amino acids: CASSLSPNQPQHF. In DNA form, the CDR3 reads TGTGCCAGCAGCTTAAGCCCAAATCAGCCCCAGCATTTT.

The sample holds a few counts of this clone. This rearrangement joins TRBV19 to TRBJ2-1; perhaps D is TRBD1 or TRBD2 (7 bases each). The CDR3 is 13 amino acids. Germline CDR1 reads LNHDA; CDR2 reads SQIVND (reference sequence). Trimming pared 7 bases from V and 12 bases from J, leaving 19 bases between. The CDR3 reads CASIPQGGFGQFF. The CDR3 DNA sequence: TGTGCCAGTATTCCCCAGGGGGGGTTCGGGCAGTTCTTC. Together with reference TRBV19 and TRBJ2-1, the CDR3 gives the full variable domain: DGGITQSPKYLFRKEGQNVTLSCEQNLNHDAMYWYRQDPGQGLRLIYYSQIVNDFQKGDIAEGYSVSREKKESFPLTVTSAQKNPTAFYLCASIPQGGFGQFFGPGTRLTVL.